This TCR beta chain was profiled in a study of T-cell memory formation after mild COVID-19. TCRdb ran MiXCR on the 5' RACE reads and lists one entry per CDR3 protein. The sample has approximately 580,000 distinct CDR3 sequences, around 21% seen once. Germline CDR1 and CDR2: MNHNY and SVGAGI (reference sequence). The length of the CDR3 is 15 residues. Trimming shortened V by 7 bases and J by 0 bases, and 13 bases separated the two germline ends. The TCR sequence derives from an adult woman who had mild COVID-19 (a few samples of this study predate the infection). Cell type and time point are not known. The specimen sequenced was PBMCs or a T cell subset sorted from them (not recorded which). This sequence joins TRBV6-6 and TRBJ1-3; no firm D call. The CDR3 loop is CASTDAGRSGNTIYF. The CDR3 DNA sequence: TGTGCCAGCACCGACGCCGGGCGCTCTGGAAACACCATATATTTT.